This TCR beta chain is drawn from a study of human T cells and chemical hapten exposure. Study-level background: Minor volume differences among pooled libraries chiefly drove per-sample TCR yield variation.

This clonotype was counted at least ten times. Its antigen is still unknown. Time point described: healthy volunteer bleed at 6 weeks. Before extraction, the whole blood was not fractionated, and total RNA was taken from it. Losses at the gene ends were 1 base for V and 9 bases for J; bases not matched to a gene: 6. The germline gives CDR1 SGHTA, CDR2 FQGTGA. This CDR3 contains 15 residues. General study findings and limits: No change in TCRs above 1 in 1000 frequency was produced by DPC sensitization.

Attachment of unique molecular identifiers to individual cDNA molecules was performed in the library. Original processing methods: Per sample, the median was 95,638 TCRs, with values from around 24,000 to 710,000. TCRdb redid the calling of the RACE reads with MiXCR, one entry per CDR3 protein. The authors' filters were not applied to this entry. In the table there are approximately 79,000 distinct CDR3 sequences, about 8.7% of which are singletons. The chain combines TRBV7-3 with TRBJ2-1, with 10 bases matching TRBD2. The sequencing input was whole blood. The receptor's source is a male donor in good health. Some clones in this sample may be carry-over from other donors' samples. The CDR3 DNA is TGTGCCAGCAGCTTAATAGCGGGGGGCCGGGGTGAGCAGTTCTTC. Encoded protein: CASSLIAGGRGEQFF.